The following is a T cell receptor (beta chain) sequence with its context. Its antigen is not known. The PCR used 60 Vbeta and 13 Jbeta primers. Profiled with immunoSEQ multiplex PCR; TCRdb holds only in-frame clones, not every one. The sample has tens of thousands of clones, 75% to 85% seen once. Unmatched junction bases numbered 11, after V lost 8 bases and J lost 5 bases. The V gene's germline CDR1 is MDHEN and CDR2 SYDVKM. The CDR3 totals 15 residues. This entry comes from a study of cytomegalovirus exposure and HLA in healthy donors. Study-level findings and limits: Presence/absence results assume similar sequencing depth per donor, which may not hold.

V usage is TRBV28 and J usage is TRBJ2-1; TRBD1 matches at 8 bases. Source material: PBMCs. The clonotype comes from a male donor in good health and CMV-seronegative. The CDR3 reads CASHPTGDLNNEQFF. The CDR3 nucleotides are TGTGCCAGCCACCCGACAGGGGACCTAAACAATGAGCAGTTCTTC.